A single sample is the source of the 26 T cell receptor beta chains below, sequenced in a study of beta chain features in type 1 diabetes. The entirety of the isolated RNA underwent reverse transcription, so expressed TCRB transcripts were sequenced. Here immunoSEQ multiplex PCR was the method, and the copy in TCRdb shows in-frame clones only, minus some. The profile shows 310,000 or so clones, 9.5% to 12% of them singletons. Sequencing was carried out using naive CD4+ T cells from blood. The receptors were gathered from a woman between 25 and 40 years old in good health.

This clone has just a few counts. The rearrangement uses TRBV25-1 and TRBJ2-5; TRBD1 matches 8 bases. The CDR3 has 17 residues. Germline trimming cut 5 bases from V and 0 bases from J; bases unmatched to any gene: 11. Germline lookup yields CDR1 MGHDK and CDR2 SYGVNS. CDR3 residues: CASSFRQGKGYQETQYF. The CDR3 DNA reads as TGTGCCAGCAGTTTTAGACAGGGGAAAGGGTACCAAGAGACCCAGTACTTC.

This clone was seen a few times. The chain has TRBV28 and TRBJ1-5; the match to TRBD1 covers 8 bases. V lost 5 bases and J lost 0; bases outside the gene matches: 6. This CDR3 spans 16 amino acids. Germline lookup yields CDR1 MDHEN and CDR2 SYDVKM. The CDR3 sequence is CASSPTGVGSNQPQHF. The CDR3 DNA follows: TGTGCCAGCAGTCCGACAGGGGTAGGTAGCAATCAGCCCCAGCATTTT.

CDR3 sequence (DNA): TGTGCCAGCAGCTTAGTTCCAGGCGTAAATCGGGAGCAGTACTTC. This translates into CASSLVPGVNREQYF. V gene TRBV7-2 combines with J gene TRBJ2-7; unclear D gene. Germline loops: CDR1 SGHTA, CDR2 FQGNSA. V was clipped by 1 base and J by 7 bases, with 17 bases between them. CDR3 length: 15 amino acids.

J is TRBJ1-2 and V is TRBV30; D uncertain. V dropped 2 bases and J dropped 1 base, with 11 bases sitting between them. The CDR3 is 14 amino acids. CDR1 is GTSNPN and CDR2 is SVGIG in the germline V gene (reference sequence). The CDR3 DNA is TGTGCCTGGAGTCGAGCCGGAGATAACTATGGCTACACCTTC. Translated: CAWSRAGDNYGYTF.

V gene TRBV9 combines with J gene TRBJ2-1, with D uncertain. The CDR3 has 16 residues. Germline V gene sequence: CDR1 SGDLS, CDR2 YYNGEE. Trimming left V 4 bases short and J 5 bases short, with 19 bases between. CDR3 loop: CASSTTPTRHNNEQFF. CDR3 sequence (DNA): TGTGCCAGCAGCACCACACCTACCAGACACAACAATGAGCAGTTCTTC.

This sequence joins TRBV28 and TRBJ2-3; the D is unclear. Trimming removed 5 bases at V and 2 bases at J, with 8 bases between. This CDR3 is 13 amino acids long. CDR1 and CDR2 from the germline V gene are MDHEN and SYDVKM. CDR3 in amino acids: CASSPASTDTQYF. CDR3 nucleotides: TGTGCCAGCAGTCCCGCGTCCACAGATACGCAGTATTTT.

This clone turned up a few times. The chain's CDR3 is CASSPTGRYEQYF. The DNA of the CDR3 is TGTGCCAGCAGCCCGACAGGACGTTACGAGCAGTACTTC. The chain couples TRBV7-9 to TRBJ2-7; TRBD1 might be the D (6 bases). The length of the CDR3 is 13 residues. Germline V gene sequence: CDR1 SEHNR, CDR2 FQNEAQ (reference sequence). V was trimmed by 5 bases and J by 4 bases, leaving 12 bases between them.

There are a few counts of this clone. The chain joins TRBV18 to TRBJ2-1; TRBD2 matches at 10 bases. The CDR3 covers 14 residues. The trim removed 5 bases at V and 9 bases at J, leaving 7 bases unmatched. Germline V gene sequence: CDR1 KGHSH, CDR2 LQKENI. This CDR3 reads CASSSLAGVSEQFF. The DNA for the CDR3 is TGTGCCAGCTCATCGCTAGCGGGAGTGAGTGAGCAGTTCTTC.

This clone has just a few counts. This sequence joins TRBV7-8 and TRBJ2-3; TRBD1 aligns across 8 bases. Unmatched junction bases numbered 7, after V lost 5 bases and J lost 3 bases. CDR3 size: 15 residues. CDR1 and CDR2 (germline): SGHVS, FQNEAQ. Here the CDR3 DNA reads TGTGCCAGCAGCGGAGGACAGGGTGGAACAGATACGCAGTATTTT. It translates to CASSGGQGGTDTQYF.

The V gene is TRBV7-2, the J gene TRBJ2-1; possible D gene TRBD2, 6 bases. The CDR3 is made up of 17 amino acids. Trimming stripped 2 bases from V and 5 bases from J, with 19 bases between. CDR1 is SGHTA and CDR2 is FQGNSA in the germline V gene. For the CDR3, the DNA is TGTGCCAGCAGCTTAAGATCGGGGCGGGGTTTACACAATGAGCAGTTCTTC. Residues: CASSLRSGRGLHNEQFF. Together with reference TRBV7-2 and TRBJ2-1, the CDR3 gives the full variable domain: GAGVSQSPSNKVTEKGKDVELRCDPISGHTALYWYRQSLGQGLEFLIYFQGNSAPDKSGLPSDRFSAERTGGSVSTLTIQRTQQEDSAVYLCASSLRSGRGLHNEQFFGPGTRLTVL.

The V gene is TRBV7-2, the J gene TRBJ2-5, with a tentative D call TRBD2 (5 bases). CDR3 length: 18 amino acids. V was trimmed by 2 bases and J by 0 bases, leaving 19 bases between them. The germline V gene has CDR1 SGHTA and CDR2 FQGNSA. The CDR3 sequence: CASSLTLGLTTHQETQYF. In nucleotides, the CDR3 is TGTGCCAGCAGCTTAACCCTCGGACTCACGACCCACCAAGAGACCCAGTACTTC.

There are a few counts of this clone. The chain has TRBV9 and TRBJ2-1; possibly TRBD2 for D (6 bases). Germline CDR1 is SGDLS and CDR2 is YYNGEE. The CDR3 spans 17 residues. Trimming left V 0 bases short and J 8 bases short, with 21 bases between. In DNA form, the CDR3 reads TGTGCCAGCAGCGTAGGGGGACTCCTACCCCATACGGATGAGCAGTTCTTC. It specifies CASSVGGLLPHTDEQFF.

J is TRBJ2-3 and V is TRBV11-3; D not resolved. The ends were cut back, 0 bases at V and 2 bases at J, with 6 bases in the middle. CDR3 size: 14 residues. Germline CDR1 reads SGHNT; CDR2 reads YENEEA. In DNA form, the CDR3 reads TGTGCCAGCAGCTTAGATCTTAACACAGATACGCAGTATTTT. Translation: CASSLDLNTDTQYF.

This clone was counted only a few times. CDR3 protein: CASSFGTGLRNTEAFF. The CDR3 nucleotides read TGTGCCAGCAGTTTCGGGACAGGGTTACGGAACACTGAAGCTTTCTTT. This chain uses TRBV7-9 with TRBJ1-1, with TRBD1 matching 9 bases. The J segment lost 1 base and the V segment lost 6 bases, leaving 9 bases of the junction unmatched. The CDR3 spans 16 residues. Per the germline V gene, CDR1 is SEHNR and CDR2 is FQNEAQ (reference sequence).

The gene calls are TRBV5-1 and TRBJ1-1, with D possibly being TRBD1 (5 bases). CDR1 is SGHRS and CDR2 is YFSETQ in the germline V gene. With 4 bases removed from V and 0 bases from J, the gap between germline ends came to 16 bases. CDR3 length equals 16 residues. DNA for the CDR3: TGCGCCAGCAGCCCCGGGAGGGCAGGGATGAACACTGAAGCTTTCTTT. Its translation is CASSPGRAGMNTEAFF. The complete variable domain, with remaining parts taken from reference TRBV5-1 and TRBJ1-1, reads KAGVTQTPRYLIKTRGQQVTLSCSPISGHRSVSWYQQTPGQGLQFLFEYFSETQRNKGNFPGRFSGRQFSNSRSEMNVSTLELGDSALYLCASSPGRAGMNTEAFFGQGTRLTVV.

This chain connects TRBV4-3 to TRBJ2-5, with D possibly matching TRBD1 (6 bases). With the DNA end fitting TRBJ2-7 better, the J assignment may be wrong. CDR1 is LGHNA and CDR2 is YSLEER in the germline V gene. The CDR3 is 14 amino acids. CDR3 sequence reads: CASSQDTGSYEQYF. DNA for the CDR3: TGCGCCAGCAGCCAAGACACAGGGAGCTACGAGCAGTACTTC.

This clone has more than one count but fewer than ten. The gene calls are TRBV27 and TRBJ2-7; perhaps TRBD1 as D (6 bases). Trimming stripped 6 bases from V and 2 bases from J, with 11 bases between. In germline, CDR1 is MNHEY, CDR2 SMNVEV (reference sequence). CDR3 length equals 13 residues. The CDR3 sequence: CASSLGQPYEQYF. The CDR3 DNA reads as TGTGCCAGCAGCTTAGGACAGCCCTACGAGCAGTACTTC.

This clone occurred a few times. The chain carries TRBV2 and TRBJ2-1, with D perhaps TRBD2 (6 bases). CDR1 and CDR2 (germline): SNHLY, FYNNEI. The V end lost 2 bases, the J end lost 1 base, and 12 bases lay between the germline ends. The CDR3 contains 16 residues. The CDR3: CASSELLGGSYNEQFF. CDR3 DNA: TGTGCCAGCAGTGAACTTTTGGGAGGATCCTACAATGAGCAGTTCTTC.

The rearrangement links TRBV27 to TRBJ2-2; TRBD2 agrees at 9 bases. The CDR3 is 16 amino acids. V was clipped by 6 bases and J by 3 bases; unmatched bases: 8. Germline CDR1 is MNHEY and CDR2 is SMNVEV (reference sequence). The CDR3 sequence: CASRPAGTSHTGELFF. CDR3 DNA sequence: TGTGCCAGCAGACCGGCCGGGACTAGCCACACCGGGGAGCTGTTTTTT.

A few counts support this clone. The V and J genes are TRBV7-2 and TRBJ2-7, with 8 nucleotides matching TRBD1. The CDR3 is 15 amino acids. Germline V gives CDR1 SGHTA, CDR2 FQGNSA. J gave up 0 bases and V 5 bases, and 6 bases lay outside the gene matches. CDR3 nucleotide sequence: TGTGCCAGCAGCCCCGGACAGGGAGGCTCCTACGAGCAGTACTTC. It encodes CASSPGQGGSYEQYF.

This clone was seen only a few times. The rearrangement links TRBV19 to TRBJ2-3; D perhaps matches TRBD2 (5 bases). Germline V gene lookup returns CDR1 LNHDA and CDR2 SQIVND (reference sequence). This CDR3 is built from 16 residues. V gave up 7 bases and J gave up 1 base, with 18 bases separating them. CDR3 in amino acids: CASTRRTLGGTDTQYF. The CDR3 DNA follows: TGTGCCAGTACCAGGAGGACTTTAGGAGGCACAGATACGCAGTATTTT. Full variable domain (remainder filled in from reference TRBV19 and TRBJ2-3): DGGITQSPKYLFRKEGQNVTLSCEQNLNHDAMYWYRQDPGQGLRLIYYSQIVNDFQKGDIAEGYSVSREKKESFPLTVTSAQKNPTAFYLCASTRRTLGGTDTQYFGPGTRLTVL.

This clone was detected a few times. This rearrangement joins TRBV5-1 to TRBJ2-6; D might be TRBD2 (6 bases). Germline CDR1 SGHRS, CDR2 YFSETQ. The length of the CDR3 is 15 residues. The germline V and J ends were trimmed by 3 bases and 1 base, with 8 bases remaining between them. CDR3 region: CASSWGRSGANVLTF. For the CDR3, the DNA is TGCGCCAGCAGCTGGGGGAGGTCTGGGGCCAACGTCCTGACTTTC.

The CDR3 protein is CSVWDRGIYNEQFF. The CDR3 DNA follows: TGCAGCGTGTGGGACAGGGGGATATACAATGAGCAGTTCTTC. The chain joins TRBV29-1 to TRBJ2-1, with 11 bases aligning to TRBD1. The junction had 5 bases not matched to a gene; V was cut back by 6 bases and J by 4 bases. Germline CDR1 SQVTM, CDR2 ANQGSEA. CDR3 length equals 14 residues.

The chain combines TRBV27 with TRBJ2-1; TRBD2 matches at 11 bases. The CDR3 runs 15 residues. J was trimmed by 6 bases and V by 2 bases; bases with no gene match: 3. Germline V gene data show CDR1 as MNHEY and CDR2 as SMNVEV (reference sequence). CDR3 sequence (DNA): TGTGCCAGCAGTTTAAGACTAGCGGGACCCAATGAGCAGTTCTTC. It yields the protein CASSLRLAGPNEQFF.

The sample holds a few counts of this clone. This rearrangement joins TRBV15 to TRBJ2-5; 7 bases are a match to TRBD1. This CDR3 contains 14 residues. J was trimmed by 7 bases and V by 1 base; bases with no gene match: 6. The germline V gene has CDR1 LNHNV and CDR2 YYDKDF (reference sequence). The CDR3 coding sequence is TGTGCCACCAGCAGAGGGGACAGCCCGGGGACCCAGTACTTC. Its protein product is CATSRGDSPGTQYF.

A few counts support this clone. V and J are TRBV5-1 and TRBJ2-7, with TRBD2 matching over 10 bases. The CDR3 runs 16 residues. The V and J ends lost 3 bases and 0 bases, in that order; junction bases with no gene match: 6. Germline V gene data show CDR1 as SGHRS and CDR2 as YFSETQ. CDR3: CASSSDGTSASYEQYF. The CDR3 DNA reads TGCGCCAGCAGCTCCGACGGGACTAGCGCCTCCTACGAGCAGTACTTC.